These 20 T cell receptor beta chains share one sample of origin, sequenced in a study of STAT3 mutations in large granular lymphocyte leukemia. Their target antigens are unknown. Assay: immunoSEQ multiplex PCR; the TCRdb copy retains only in-frame clones and omits some. The sample comprises about 24,000 clones, 94% of which are singletons, and under 7.5% rests with the top ten. Notes on the study in general: In T-cell large granular lymphocyte leukemia, about half of patients showed multiple immunodominant subclonotypes.

What was sequenced was peripheral blood mononuclear cells. These TCRs come from a middle-aged man with T-cell large granular lymphocyte leukemia. Some clones in this sample may be carry-over from other donors' samples.

Written as DNA, the CDR3 is TGTGCCAGCAGCTTAGTAGGGGTGCGTGGCTACACCTTC. It yields the protein CASSLVGVRGYTF. The chain couples TRBV7-9 to TRBJ1-2; tentative D call: TRBD1 (5 bases). This CDR3 region has 13 residues. The germline V gene encodes CDR1 SEHNR and CDR2 FQNEAQ (reference sequence). The V and J ends lost 1 base and 7 bases respectively, with 10 bases between them.

The CDR3 bases are TGTGCCAGCAGCTTGGCAGGGATCGCTGAAGCTTTCTTT. Translated, it gives CASSLAGIAEAFF. V gene TRBV11-2 combines with J gene TRBJ1-1, with D tentatively TRBD1 (5 bases). V dropped 3 bases and J dropped 6 bases, with 11 bases sitting between them. This CDR3 region has 13 residues. The germline V gene has CDR1 SGHAT and CDR2 FQNNGV. The variable domain in full, with the rest retrieved from reference TRBV11-2 and TRBJ1-1, is EAGVAQSPRYKIIEKRQSVAFWCNPISGHATLYWYQQILGQGPKLLIQFQNNGVVDDSQLPKDRFSAERLKGVDSTLKIQPAKLEDSAVYLCASSLAGIAEAFFGQGTRLTVV.

The V gene is TRBV6-6, the J gene TRBJ1-1, with a tentative D call TRBD1 (6 bases). The CDR3 is 14 amino acids. Trimming cost V 5 bases and J 0 bases, with 10 bases left between them. Germline V gives CDR1 MNHNY, CDR2 SVGAGI (reference sequence). CDR3 coding DNA: TGTGCCAGCAGTAATGGACAGATGAACACTGAAGCTTTCTTT. This encodes CASSNGQMNTEAFF.

This clone has only one observation. The gene calls are TRBV18 and TRBJ1-2; TRBD1 matches 7 bases. In germline, CDR1 is KGHSH, CDR2 LQKENI. This CDR3 has 15 amino acids. V gave up 3 bases and J gave up 2 bases; unmatched junction bases: 6. The CDR3 protein is CASSPPTGWNYGYTF. Here the CDR3 DNA reads TGTGCCAGCTCACCCCCGACAGGGTGGAACTATGGCTACACCTTC.

The chain uses TRBV7-2 and TRBJ2-5; 11 nucleotides line up with TRBD1. The CDR3 is 15 amino acids. The germline gives CDR1 SGHTA, CDR2 FQGNSA. The V segment lost 1 base and the J segment 4 bases; nucleotides outside the gene matches: 2. The CDR3 DNA reads as TGTGCCAGCAGCTTAGGGGGGACAGGGGGAGAGACCCAGTACTTC. Translated: CASSLGGTGGETQYF.

This CDR3 is CASSDGGYEYEQYF. CDR3 in DNA: TGTGCCAGCAGCGATGGTGGTTACGAGTACGAGCAGTACTTC. This rearrangement joins TRBV13 to TRBJ2-7; D remains ambiguous. Germline CDR1 is PRHDT and CDR2 is FYEKMQ (reference sequence). CDR3 length: 14 residues. V was cut by 5 bases and J by 4 bases, with 15 bases left in between.

This chain joins TRBV7-9 and TRBJ2-7; D remains ambiguous. The CDR3 is 12 residues long. Trimming stripped 0 bases from V and 11 bases from J, with 11 bases between. Germline V gene data show CDR1 as SEHNR and CDR2 as FQNEAQ (reference sequence). CDR3 region: CASSLALVEKYF. The CDR3, as DNA: TGTGCCAGCAGCTTAGCGCTAGTAGAGAAGTACTTC.

The count of this clone is one. The V and J genes are TRBV14 and TRBJ2-1; D gene unclear. Germline V gives CDR1 SGHDN, CDR2 FVKESK. CDR3 length equals 16 residues. Trimming took 0 bases from V and 3 from J, leaving 12 bases between them. CDR3 coding DNA: TGTGCCAGCAGCCAAGATTGGCAGCCTCTCTACAATGAGCAGTTCTTC. Translating it yields CASSQDWQPLYNEQFF.

The chain joins TRBV5-1 to TRBJ2-1; 8 nucleotides align to TRBD1. Per germline, CDR1 SGHRS and CDR2 YFSETQ. V was pared by 4 bases and J by 6 bases, with 6 bases of the junction left unmatched. This CDR3 is 14 amino acids long. The CDR3 here is CASSVDRGSNEQFF. For the CDR3, the DNA is TGCGCCAGCAGCGTCGACAGGGGAAGCAATGAGCAGTTCTTC.

In its sample, this clone was seen once. This chain joins TRBV7-9 and TRBJ2-5; no reliable D call. CDR3 length: 13 amino acids. Germline CDR1 reads SEHNR; CDR2 reads FQNEAQ (reference sequence). The germline V and J ends were trimmed by 1 base and 3 bases, with 6 bases remaining between them. The CDR3 sequence is CASSLGRKETQYF. CDR3 in DNA: TGTGCCAGCAGCTTAGGTAGAAAAGAGACCCAGTACTTC.

The rearrangement links TRBV6-6 to TRBJ1-2; D is uncertain. There are 12 residues in the CDR3. Germline V CDR1 and CDR2: MNHNY, SVGAGI (reference sequence). The V and J ends lost 8 bases and 4 bases respectively, with 11 bases between them. The CDR3 protein is CASLHTLYGYTF. The CDR3 coding sequence is TGTGCCAGCCTGCACACTCTCTATGGCTACACCTTC.

The chain employs TRBV7-2 and TRBJ2-6, with D unresolved. Germline CDR1 SGHTA, CDR2 FQGNSA. Trimming removed 2 bases at V and 0 bases at J, with 2 bases between. The CDR3 runs 14 residues. This chain's CDR3 is CASSLNSGANVLTF. The CDR3 coding sequence is TGTGCCAGCAGCTTAAACTCTGGGGCCAACGTCCTGACTTTC.

This clone occurred once. The chain joins TRBV7-2 to TRBJ2-7; 7 nucleotides agree with TRBD1. The CDR3 length is 14 residues. V lost 7 bases to trimming and J lost 4 bases; unmatched junction nucleotides: 10. Germline lookup yields CDR1 SGHTA and CDR2 FQGNSA. The CDR3 sequence is CASNLMGQQYEQYF. DNA of the CDR3: TGTGCCAGCAACCTAATGGGACAGCAGTACGAGCAGTACTTC. Filled out from reference TRBV7-2 and TRBJ2-7, the complete variable domain reads GAGVSQSPSNKVTEKGKDVELRCDPISGHTALYWYRQSLGQGLEFLIYFQGNSAPDKSGLPSDRFSAERTGGSVSTLTIQRTQQEDSAVYLCASNLMGQQYEQYFGPGTRLTVT.

This clone was seen more than once but under ten times. This chain's CDR3 is CASSQDRVEQYF. Here the CDR3 DNA reads TGTGCCAGCAGCCAGGACAGGGTCGAGCAGTACTTC. The rearrangement links TRBV14 to TRBJ2-7, with 8 bases lining up with TRBD1. In germline, CDR1 is SGHDN, CDR2 FVKESK. V trimming: 3 bases; J trimming: 6 bases; junction bases outside the gene matches: 1. This CDR3 comprises 12 residues.

The chain has TRBV6-5 and TRBJ1-1; 9 positions match TRBD1. There are 15 residues in the CDR3. Germline values: CDR1 MNHEY, CDR2 SVGAGI. The V gene end was trimmed by 7 bases and the J gene end by 8 bases; junction bases not matched to a gene: 14. The CDR3 DNA is TGTGCCAGCACCTTAGTCTCCGGGACAGGGACGGAAGCTTTCTTT. Protein: CASTLVSGTGTEAFF.

This sequence joins TRBV4-3 and TRBJ1-1; TRBD1 aligns across 7 bases. CDR1 and CDR2 (germline): LGHNA, YSLEER. The ends lost 1 base at V and 3 bases at J; junction bases unmatched: 5. CDR3 length: 15 residues. Here the CDR3 DNA reads TGCGCCAGCAGCCAAGCCCTTACAGGGGACACTGAAGCTTTCTTT. It yields the protein CASSQALTGDTEAFF.

The count of this clone is one. The chain recombines TRBV9 with TRBJ1-2, with D unclear. CDR1 and CDR2 (germline): SGDLS, YYNGEE. V was pared by 0 bases and J by 9 bases, with 15 bases between. The CDR3 runs to 14 residues. The DNA for the CDR3 is TGTGCCAGCAGCGTAGGAGGCGCCTCCCCCCGCTACACCTTC. Translation: CASSVGGASPRYTF.

The chain carries TRBV29-1 and TRBJ1-5; 8 nucleotides line up with TRBD1. This CDR3 is built from 14 residues. The germline V gene has CDR1 SQVTM and CDR2 ANQGSEA. The ends lost 7 bases at V and 2 bases at J; junction bases unmatched: 7. The CDR3 is CSAQDRDGNQPQHF. CDR3 nucleotide sequence: TGCAGCGCCCAGGACAGGGATGGCAATCAGCCCCAGCATTTT. Using reference TRBV29-1 and TRBJ1-5 for the parts outside the CDR3, the full variable domain is SAVISQKPSRDICQRGTSLTIQCQVDSQVTMMFWYRQQPGQSLTLIATANQGSEATYESGFVIDKFPISRPNLTFSTLTVSNMSPEDSSIYLCSAQDRDGNQPQHFGDGTRLSIL.

This rearrangement joins TRBV4-2 to TRBJ1-4; D unresolved. The CDR3 sequence is 16 residues long. Germline-derived CDR1 and CDR2 are LGHNA and YNFKEQ. Between the trimmed V and J ends, which lost 1 base and 4 bases, there was a span of 13 bases. The CDR3 here is CASSQGRTDRNEKLFF. For the CDR3, the DNA is TGTGCCAGCAGCCAAGGTCGAACGGACCGTAATGAAAAACTGTTTTTT.

The gene calls are TRBV11-1 and TRBJ2-7; D ambiguous. Trimming cost V 4 bases and J 4 bases, with 8 bases left between them. The CDR3 is 12 residues long. Germline CDR1 and CDR2: SGHAT and FQDESV (reference sequence). CDR3: CASSSAKYEQYF. The CDR3 DNA sequence: TGTGCCAGCAGCTCCGCTAAATACGAGCAGTACTTC. The full variable domain, completed using reference TRBV11-1 and TRBJ2-7, is EAEVAQSPRYKITEKSQAVAFWCDPISGHATLYWYRQILGQGPELLVQFQDESVVDDSQLPKDRFSAERLKGVDSTLKIQPAELGDSAMYLCASSSAKYEQYFGPGTRLTVT.